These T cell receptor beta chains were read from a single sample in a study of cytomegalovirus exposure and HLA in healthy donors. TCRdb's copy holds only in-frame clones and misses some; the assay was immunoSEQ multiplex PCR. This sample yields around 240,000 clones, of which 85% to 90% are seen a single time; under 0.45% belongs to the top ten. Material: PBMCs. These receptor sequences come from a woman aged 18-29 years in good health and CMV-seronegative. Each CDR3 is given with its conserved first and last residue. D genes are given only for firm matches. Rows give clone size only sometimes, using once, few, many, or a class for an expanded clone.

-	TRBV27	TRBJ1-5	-	TGTGCCAGCAGCTGGACAGTAAATCAGCCCCAGCATTTT	CASSWTVNQPQHF
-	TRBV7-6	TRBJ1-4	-	TGTGCCAGCAGCTCCGCGGGCACTACAACTAATGAAAAACTGTTTTTT	CASSSAGTTTNEKLFF
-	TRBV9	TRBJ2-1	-	TGTGCCAGCAGCGTAGCCCTGCAGTACAATGAGCAGTTCTTC	CASSVALQYNEQFF
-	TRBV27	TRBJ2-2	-	TGTGCCAGCAGTTTATTAGGGGTATCGAACACCGGGGAGCTGTTTTTT	CASSLLGVSNTGELFF
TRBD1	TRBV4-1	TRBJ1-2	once	TGCGCCAGCAGCCATCCGAAGGCAGGGGGCGGTGGCTACACCTTC	CASSHPKAGGGGYTF
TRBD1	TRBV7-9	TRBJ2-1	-	TGTGCCATACAGGGGGCGGAATACAATGAGCAGTTCTTC	CAIQGAEYNEQFF
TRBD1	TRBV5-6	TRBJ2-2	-	TGTGCCAGCAGCTCCCAGGGGGCCGGGGAGCTGTTTTTT	CASSSQGAGELFF
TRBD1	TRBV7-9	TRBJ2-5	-	TGTGCCAGCAGCCCCGAAACAGGGGTTGAGACCCAGTACTTC	CASSPETGVETQYF
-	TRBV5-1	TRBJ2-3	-	TGCGCCAGCAGCCCACTGGACAGTCCCACAGATACGCAGTATTTT	CASSPLDSPTDTQYF
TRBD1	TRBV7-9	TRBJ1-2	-	TGTGCCAGCAGCCTCACGGGACAGGGGGTTTTTGGCTACACCTTC	CASSLTGQGVFGYTF
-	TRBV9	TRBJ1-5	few	TGTGCCAGCAGCACAGGGACCCAGCCCCAGCATTTT	CASSTGTQPQHF
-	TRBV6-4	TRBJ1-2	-	TGTGCCAGCAGTGACTCATCCGCAGGGGCTTGGAGTGGCTACACCTTC	CASSDSSAGAWSGYTF
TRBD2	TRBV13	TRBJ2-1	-	TGTGCCAGCAGCCCCGGGGGTAGCGGGGGCCCCGATTACAATGAGCAGTTCTTC	CASSPGGSGGPDYNEQFF
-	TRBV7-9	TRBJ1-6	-	TGTGCCAGCAGCCGAACGCAGGGATATAATTCACCCCTCCACTTT	CASSRTQGYNSPLHF
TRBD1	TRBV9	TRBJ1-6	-	TGTGCCAGCAGCGCAAGACAGGGAGATTCACCCCTCCACTTT	CASSARQGDSPLHF
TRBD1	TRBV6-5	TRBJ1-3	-	TGTGCCAGCAGTCGACCGGGACAGGGGAGGCACACCATATATTTT	CASSRPGQGRHTIYF
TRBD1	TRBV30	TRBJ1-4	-	TGTGCCTGGGGACAGGTGACAACTAATGAAAAACTGTTTTTT	CAWGQVTTNEKLFF
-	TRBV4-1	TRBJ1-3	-	TGCGCCAGCAGCCAGATGGGGCGGCAGCTCCTATACTCTGGAAACACCATATATTTT	CASSQMGRQLLYSGNTIYF
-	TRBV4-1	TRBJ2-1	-	TGCGCCAGCAGCCAAGGGGTTAGCCGGAACTACAATGAGCAGTTCTTC	CASSQGVSRNYNEQFF
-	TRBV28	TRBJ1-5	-	TGTGCCAGCAGTTTAGGGCACAGGGACAATCAGCCCCAGCATTTT	CASSLGHRDNQPQHF
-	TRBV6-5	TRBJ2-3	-	TGTGCCAGCAGTTACTCTAGACAGTCAGATACGCAGTATTTT	CASSYSRQSDTQYF
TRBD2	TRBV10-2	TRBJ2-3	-	TGCGCCAGCAGTGAGACCTTCCTAGCGGGGAGCACAGATACGCAGTATTTT	CASSETFLAGSTDTQYF
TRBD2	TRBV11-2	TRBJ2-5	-	TGTGCCAGCAGCTCCGGGACTACTCCCGGGGAGACCCAGTACTTC	CASSSGTTPGETQYF
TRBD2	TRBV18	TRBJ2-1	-	TGTGCCAGCTCACCCCAGACTAGCGGGGGGTTCGATGAGCAGTTCTTC	CASSPQTSGGFDEQFF
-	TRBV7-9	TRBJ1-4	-	TGTGCCAGCAGCCTCTATGTGTCTGAAAAACTGTTTTTT	CASSLYVSEKLFF
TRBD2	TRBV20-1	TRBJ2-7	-	TGCAGTGCTAGATCGAGGACTAGCCTGTACTTC	CSARSRTSLYF
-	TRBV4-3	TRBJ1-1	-	TGCGCCAGCAGCCAAGATCATTACACTGAAGCTTTCTTT	CASSQDHYTEAFF
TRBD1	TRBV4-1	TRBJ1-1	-	TGCGCCAGCAGGGACTGGACAGGGGGCTCCACTGAAGCTTTCTTT	CASRDWTGGSTEAFF
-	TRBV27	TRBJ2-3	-	TGTGCCAGCAGTTTAGGGATTTATGCAGGGGGCACAGATACGCAGTATTTT	CASSLGIYAGGTDTQYF
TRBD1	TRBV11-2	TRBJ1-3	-	TGTGCCAGCAGCTCGGGACAGGGAAACACCATATATTTT	CASSSGQGNTIYF
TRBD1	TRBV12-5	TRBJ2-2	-	TGTGCTAGTGGTTTGGTAAGGCGGACAGGGGTGGGGGAGCTGTTTTTT	CASGLVRRTGVGELFF
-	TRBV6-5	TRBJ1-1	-	TGTGCCAGCAGTTACGCGGCGGCCCTGTTGACTGAAGCTTTCTTT	CASSYAAALLTEAFF
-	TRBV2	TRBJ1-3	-	TGTGCCAGCAGTCTCAGTAGCGGGGACACCATATATTTT	CASSLSSGDTIYF
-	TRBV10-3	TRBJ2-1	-	TGTGCCATCAGCCTAGGACAGACGCGCGACAATGAGCAGTTCTTC	CAISLGQTRDNEQFF
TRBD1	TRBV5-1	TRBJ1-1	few	TGCGCCAGCAGCGCCGGGACAGAGAACACTGAAGCTTTCTTT	CASSAGTENTEAFF
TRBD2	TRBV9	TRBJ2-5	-	TGTGCCAGCAGCTTGCCCGGGACTAGGACAGAGACCCAGTACTTC	CASSLPGTRTETQYF
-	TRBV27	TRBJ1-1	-	TGTGCCAGCAGATATCGTCCAGGGGTGATGAACACTGAAGCTTTCTTT	CASRYRPGVMNTEAFF
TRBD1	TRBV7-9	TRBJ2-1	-	TGTGCCAGCAGCTCCAGGGGGTTTATAGGGACCCACAATGAGCAGTTCTTC	CASSSRGFIGTHNEQFF
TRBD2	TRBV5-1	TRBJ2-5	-	TGCGCCAGCATCGTTGGGACTAGCGGGGGAGGGGAGACCCAGTACTTC	CASIVGTSGGGETQYF
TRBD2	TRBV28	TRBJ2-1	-	TGTGCCAGCAAGGGAGCCGGACTAGCGGGGGTGAACAATGAGCAGTTCTTC	CASKGAGLAGVNNEQFF
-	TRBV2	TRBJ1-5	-	TGTGCCAGCAGTGCTGAGACATTCAGCAATCAGCCCCAGCATTTT	CASSAETFSNQPQHF
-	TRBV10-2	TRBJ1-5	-	TGCGCCAGCAGCCTCGATGACGGGAATCAGCCCCAGCATTTT	CASSLDDGNQPQHF
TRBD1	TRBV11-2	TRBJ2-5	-	TGTGCCAGCAGCCCGGACAGGGGAGTCGAGACCCAGTACTTC	CASSPDRGVETQYF
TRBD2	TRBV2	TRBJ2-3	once	TGTGCCAGCAGTGACCTCAGGACTAGCGGGGAAGGAACGCAGTATTTT	CASSDLRTSGEGTQYF
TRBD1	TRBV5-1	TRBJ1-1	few	TGCGCCAGCAGCTTCGGGACAGGGAGGAACACTGAAGCTTTCTTT	CASSFGTGRNTEAFF
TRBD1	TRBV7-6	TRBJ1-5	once	TGTGCCAGCAGCCCGTTGACAGGGGGTAGCAATCAGCCCCAGCATTTT	CASSPLTGGSNQPQHF
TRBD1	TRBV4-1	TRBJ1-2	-	TGCGCCAGCAGCCACGGACAGGCGAGAGGCTACACCTTC	CASSHGQARGYTF
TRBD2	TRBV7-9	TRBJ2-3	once	TGTGCCGCCGCCCCCGGAGCGGGGGGGATCACAGATACGCAGTATTTT	CAAAPGAGGITDTQYF